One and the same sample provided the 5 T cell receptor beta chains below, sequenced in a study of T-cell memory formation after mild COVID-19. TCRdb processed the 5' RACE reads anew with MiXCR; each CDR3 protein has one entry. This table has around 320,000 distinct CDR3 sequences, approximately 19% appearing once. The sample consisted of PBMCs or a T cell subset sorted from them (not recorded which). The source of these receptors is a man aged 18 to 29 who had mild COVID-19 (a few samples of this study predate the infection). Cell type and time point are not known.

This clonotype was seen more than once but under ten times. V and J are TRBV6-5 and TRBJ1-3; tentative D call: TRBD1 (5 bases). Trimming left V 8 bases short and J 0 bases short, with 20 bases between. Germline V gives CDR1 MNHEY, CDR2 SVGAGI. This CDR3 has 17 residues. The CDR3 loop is CASARGHLNPSGNTIYF. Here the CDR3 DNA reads TGTGCCAGCGCCAGAGGACACCTGAATCCCTCTGGAAACACCATATATTTT.

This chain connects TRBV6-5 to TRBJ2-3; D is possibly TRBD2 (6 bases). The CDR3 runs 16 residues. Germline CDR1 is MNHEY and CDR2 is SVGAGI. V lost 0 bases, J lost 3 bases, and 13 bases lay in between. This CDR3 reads CASSYSRGTGTDTQYF. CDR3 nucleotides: TGTGCCAGCAGTTACTCCCGGGGGACGGGGACAGATACGCAGTATTTT.

CDR3 DNA: TGTGCCAGCAGCTTAGGGCCAGTCGAAGGGCGCACAGATACGCAGTATTTT. As protein: CASSLGPVEGRTDTQYF. V is TRBV7-8 and J is TRBJ2-3; the D is unclear. Looked up from germline, CDR1 is SGHVS and CDR2 is FQNEAQ. Trimming removed 1 base at V and 1 base at J, with 15 bases between. There are 17 residues in the CDR3.

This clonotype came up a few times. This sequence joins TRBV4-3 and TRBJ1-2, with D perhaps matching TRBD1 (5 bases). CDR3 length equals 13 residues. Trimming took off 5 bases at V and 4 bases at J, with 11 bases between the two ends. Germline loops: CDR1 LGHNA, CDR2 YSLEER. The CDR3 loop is CASSSGTVYGYTF. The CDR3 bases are TGCGCCAGCAGCTCCGGGACGGTCTATGGCTACACCTTC.

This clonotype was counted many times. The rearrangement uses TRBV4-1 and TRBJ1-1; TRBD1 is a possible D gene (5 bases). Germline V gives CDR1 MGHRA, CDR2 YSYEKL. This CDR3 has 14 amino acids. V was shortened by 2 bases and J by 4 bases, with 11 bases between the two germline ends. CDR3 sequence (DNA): TGCGCCAGCAGCCAACCGACGGGGGGCACTGAAGCTTTCTTT. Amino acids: CASSQPTGGTEAFF.